The T cell receptor (beta chain) described here comes from a study of OX40 agonist ivuxolimab in advanced cancers. Turning to the study itself: Six ivuxolimab dose levels, 0.01 to 10 mg/kg, were given intravenously every 2 weeks.

As concerns this clone: Its antigen is undetermined.

V was clipped by 5 bases and J by 1 base, with 18 bases between them. This CDR3 comprises 17 residues. Germline V gives CDR1 MGHDK, CDR2 SYGVNS. Study-wide results and caveats: Dose levels from 0.1 to 3.0 mg/kg saw CD4+ and CD8+ blood T cells expand clonally by week 6.

Data came from immunoSEQ multiplex PCR; TCRdb stores just in-frame clones and leaves some out. This table has tens of thousands of clones, around 90% appearing once. Excluded were patients having autoimmune disease history or systemic immunosuppression. Blood sampling took place at baseline, cycle 4 day 1, and cycle 7 day 1. This TCR derives from an adult with an advanced solid tumor such as melanoma, head and neck, liver or kidney cancer. This specimen was CD4+ or CD8+ T cells sorted from blood, taken in a trial of the OX40 agonist ivuxolimab. This sequence joins TRBV25-1 and TRBJ2-1; D possibly corresponds to TRBD1 (5 bases). CDR3 sequence reads: CASSSPQGSWSYNEQFF. CDR3 coding DNA: TGTGCCAGCAGTTCCCCCCAGGGTAGTTGGTCCTACAATGAGCAGTTCTTC.